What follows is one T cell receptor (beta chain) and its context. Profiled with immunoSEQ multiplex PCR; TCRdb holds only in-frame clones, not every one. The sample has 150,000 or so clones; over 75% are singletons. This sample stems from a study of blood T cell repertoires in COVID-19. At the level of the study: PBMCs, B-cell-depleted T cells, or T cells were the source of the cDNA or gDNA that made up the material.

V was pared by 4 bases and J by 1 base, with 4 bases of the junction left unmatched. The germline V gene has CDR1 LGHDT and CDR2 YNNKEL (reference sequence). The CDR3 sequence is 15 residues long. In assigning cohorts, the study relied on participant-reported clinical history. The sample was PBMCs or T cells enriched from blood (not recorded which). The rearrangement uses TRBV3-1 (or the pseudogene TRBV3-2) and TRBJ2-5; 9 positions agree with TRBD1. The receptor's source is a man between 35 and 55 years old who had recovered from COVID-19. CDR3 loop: CASSPRDRVQETQYF. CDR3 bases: TGTGCCAGCAGCCCCCGGGACAGGGTCCAAGAGACCCAGTACTTC.